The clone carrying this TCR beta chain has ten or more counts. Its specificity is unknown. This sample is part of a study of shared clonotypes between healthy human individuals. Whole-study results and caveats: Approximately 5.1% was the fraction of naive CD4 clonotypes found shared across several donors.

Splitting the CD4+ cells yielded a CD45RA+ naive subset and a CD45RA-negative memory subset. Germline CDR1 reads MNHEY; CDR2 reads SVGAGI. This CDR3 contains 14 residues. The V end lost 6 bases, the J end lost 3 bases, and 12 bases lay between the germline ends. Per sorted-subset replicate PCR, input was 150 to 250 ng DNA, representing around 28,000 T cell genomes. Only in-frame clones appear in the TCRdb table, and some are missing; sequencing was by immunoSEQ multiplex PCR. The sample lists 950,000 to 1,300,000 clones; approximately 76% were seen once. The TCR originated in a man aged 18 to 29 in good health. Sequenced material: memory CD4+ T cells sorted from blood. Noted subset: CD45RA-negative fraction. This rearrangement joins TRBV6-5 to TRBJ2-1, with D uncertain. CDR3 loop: CASRPHPGYNEQFF. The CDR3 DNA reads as TGTGCCAGCAGGCCCCACCCAGGCTACAATGAGCAGTTCTTC.